These 22 T cell receptor beta chains were sequenced from one sample in a study of T cells after yellow fever vaccination. TCRdb re-called the 5' RACE reads with MiXCR, one entry per CDR3 protein. The table includes over 100,000 distinct CDR3 sequences, 8.4% detected once. The sequencing here drew on CD8+ T cells sorted from PBMCs, taken 45 days after the yellow fever booster vaccination. Receptors originate from a young man who received the YFV17D yellow fever vaccine.

At least ten counts were recorded for this clonotype. This chain uses TRBV15 with TRBJ2-1; TRBD2 agrees at 10 bases. V was pared by 7 bases and J by 5 bases, with 11 bases of the junction left unmatched. Germline V CDR1 and CDR2: LNHNV, YYDKDF (reference sequence). This CDR3 has 16 amino acids. CDR3 residues: CATTKGPAGGNNEQFF. The CDR3 region has the DNA TGTGCCACCACCAAAGGTCCAGCGGGAGGGAACAATGAGCAGTTCTTC. Based on the CDR3 plus reference TRBV15 and TRBJ2-1, the full variable domain is DAMVIQNPRYQVTQFGKPVTLSCSQTLNHNVMYWYQQKSSQAPKLLFHYYDKDFNNEADTPDNFQSRRPNTSFCFLDIRSPGLGDTAMYLCATTKGPAGGNNEQFFGPGTRLTVL.

This clonotype appeared many times. The V gene is TRBV12-3 or TRBV12-4, the J gene TRBJ2-7, with TRBD2 identical over 13 bases. The CDR3 runs 15 residues. V lost 4 bases and J lost 9; bases outside the gene matches: 9. CDR3 sequence reads: CASSSGTSGTRVQYF. CDR3 coding DNA: TGTGCCAGCAGTTCCGGGACTAGCGGGACTCGCGTGCAGTACTTC.

In its sample, this clonotype was seen many times. In nucleotides, the CDR3 is TGTGCCAGCAGCGTAGGAGGGTCAGCAGCCTACAATGAGCAGTTCTTC. It yields the protein CASSVGGSAAYNEQFF. The V and J genes are TRBV9 and TRBJ2-1, with D possibly TRBD2 on 5 matching bases. This CDR3 is 16 amino acids long. The V gene lost 0 bases and the J gene lost 2 bases, with 12 bases spanning the gap. Germline-derived CDR1 and CDR2 are SGDLS and YYNGEE.

This clonotype was detected a few times. CDR3 region: CASSDARGEQYF. The CDR3 DNA follows: TGTGCCAGCTCTGACGCCCGGGGCGAGCAGTACTTC. The V call is TRBV18, the J call TRBJ2-7, with D possibly matching TRBD2 (5 bases). This CDR3 is built from 12 residues. V was clipped by 6 bases and J by 6 bases, with 12 bases between them. In germline, CDR1 is KGHSH, CDR2 LQKENI.

This clonotype was counted many times. The chain has TRBV5-1 and TRBJ1-1; 10 bases agree with TRBD1. CDR3 length: 16 residues. Germline loops: CDR1 SGHRS, CDR2 YFSETQ. The ends lost 4 bases at V and 4 bases at J; junction bases unmatched: 10. The CDR3 sequence is CASSTNDRGLGTEAFF. For the CDR3, the DNA is TGCGCCAGCAGCACGAATGACAGGGGGCTTGGCACTGAAGCTTTCTTT.

The chain couples TRBV6-2 or TRBV6-3 to TRBJ2-3; the D gene is possibly TRBD2 (6 bases). The CDR3 extends over 16 amino acids. Germline V lookup: CDR1 MNHEY, CDR2 SVGEGT. The V and J ends lost 8 bases and 2 bases respectively, with 20 bases between them. The CDR3 region has the DNA TGTGCCAGCGGGGCGCGGGGACTTTCAGTCACAGATACGCAGTATTTT. Amino acid sequence: CASGARGLSVTDTQYF.

This clonotype showed up many times. This rearrangement joins TRBV20-1 to TRBJ2-7; 8 bases agree with TRBD1. With 6 bases clipped from V and 9 bases from J, the junction kept 13 bases outside the gene matches. The germline gives CDR1 DFQATT, CDR2 SNEGSKA (reference sequence). This CDR3 has 13 residues. CDR3 DNA: TGCAGTGCAGGGACCGGACAGGGAGGTTTGCAGTACTTC. As protein: CSAGTGQGGLQYF.

In its sample, this clonotype was seen many times. J is TRBJ2-7 and V is TRBV20-1; weak D call: TRBD1 (5 bases). Germline lookup yields CDR1 DFQATT and CDR2 SNEGSKA (reference sequence). The CDR3 sequence is 15 residues long. V lost 3 bases and J 1 base, leaving 16 bases between the germline ends. This CDR3 is CSARQSGAGSYEQYF. The DNA for the CDR3 is TGCAGTGCTAGGCAGTCTGGGGCAGGGTCCTACGAGCAGTACTTC.

This clonotype came up many times. The chain carries TRBV29-1 and TRBJ1-1, with 8 nucleotides matching TRBD1. Germline CDR1 is SQVTM and CDR2 is ANQGSEA. The CDR3 loop spans 15 amino acids. Trimming cost V 6 bases and J 0 bases; bases outside gene matches: 9. CDR3 region: CSVGGTGNMNTEAFF. The DNA for the CDR3 is TGCAGCGTGGGAGGGACAGGAAACATGAACACTGAAGCTTTCTTT. The whole variable domain, filled in from reference TRBV29-1 and TRBJ1-1, reads SAVISQKPSRDICQRGTSLTIQCQVDSQVTMMFWYRQQPGQSLTLIATANQGSEATYESGFVIDKFPISRPNLTFSTLTVSNMSPEDSSIYLCSVGGTGNMNTEAFFGQGTRLTVV.

This clonotype has a handful of counts. In DNA, the CDR3 is TGCAGCGCCCGACAGGCCGGGGAGCTGTTTTTT. It specifies CSARQAGELFF. The rearrangement links TRBV29-1 to TRBJ2-2; weak D call: TRBD1 (6 bases). V was shortened by 7 bases and J by 6 bases, with 9 bases between the two germline ends. Germline-derived CDR1 and CDR2 are SQVTM and ANQGSEA. The CDR3 runs 11 residues.

This clonotype was seen ten or more times. The V call is TRBV25-1, the J call TRBJ2-2; 7 bases are a match to TRBD2. Trimming at V came to 3 bases and at J to 7 bases, leaving 8 bases not matched to a gene. Per germline, CDR1 MGHDK and CDR2 SYGVNS. This CDR3 comprises 15 residues. The CDR3 is CASSDWQRGGGELFF. Written as DNA, the CDR3 is TGTGCCAGCAGTGACTGGCAGCGGGGAGGCGGGGAGCTGTTTTTT. Looking up the rest from reference TRBV25-1 and TRBJ2-2 gives the full variable domain: EADIYQTPRYLVIGTGKKITLECSQTMGHDKMYWYQQDPGMELHLIHYSYGVNSTEKGDLSSESTVSRIRTEHFPLTLESARPSHTSQYLCASSDWQRGGGELFFGEGSRLTVL.

This clonotype turned up a few times. The chain links TRBV27 to TRBJ2-1; D is tentatively TRBD1 or TRBD2 (5 bases each). The CDR3 spans 16 residues. CDR1 MNHEY and CDR2 SMNVEV come from the germline V gene (reference sequence). Trimming took off 2 bases at V and 0 bases at J, with 11 bases between the two ends. The CDR3, as DNA: TGTGCCAGCAGTTTAGAGGGTGGGACCTCCTACAATGAGCAGTTCTTC. This codes for CASSLEGGTSYNEQFF.

This sequence joins TRBV7-2 and TRBJ2-1; 11 bases are a match to TRBD2. The CDR3 is 15 amino acids. Germline CDR1 and CDR2: SGHTA and FQGNSA. With V trimmed by 4 bases and J by 8 bases, 7 bases remained unmatched. The CDR3 nucleotides read TGTGCCAGCAGCTCCCTAGCGGGAGGTTCTTATGAGCAGTTCTTC. Amino acids: CASSSLAGGSYEQFF.

Ten or more counts support this clonotype. The rearrangement uses TRBV7-2 and TRBJ1-5; D is uncertain. Germline CDR1 SGHTA, CDR2 FQGNSA. The CDR3 totals 15 residues. Trimming took 3 bases from V and 1 from J, leaving 10 bases between them. In nucleotides, the CDR3 is TGTGCCAGCAGCTTTGTACCGCTAAGCAATCAGCCCCAGCATTTT. As protein: CASSFVPLSNQPQHF.

This clonotype occurred many times. The chain combines TRBV6-5 with TRBJ2-3, with 9 bases fitting TRBD2. From germline, CDR1 is MNHEY and CDR2 SVGAGI. V lost 4 bases and J lost 4; bases outside the gene matches: 9. The CDR3 consists of 16 residues. The DNA for the CDR3 is TGTGCCAGCAGTTCCCTAGGAGCGGGAGGTTCAGATACGCAGTATTTT. This sequence encodes CASSSLGAGGSDTQYF.

This clonotype was found many times. Written as DNA, the CDR3 is TGCGCCAGCCAACCTTTTCTAGCGGGAGCGGGTGAGCAGTACTTC. It is translated as CASQPFLAGAGEQYF. The chain recombines TRBV5-1 with TRBJ2-7; 10 bases line up with TRBD2. CDR3 length equals 15 residues. Germline assignment: CDR1 SGHRS and CDR2 YFSETQ. V was clipped by 7 bases and J by 7 bases; unmatched bases: 14.

This clonotype was observed at least ten times. The chain has TRBV15 and TRBJ2-6; no reliable D call. V was shortened by 5 bases and J by 0 bases, with 5 bases between the two germline ends. The germline V gene has CDR1 LNHNV and CDR2 YYDKDF (reference sequence). The CDR3 length is 14 residues. In DNA, the CDR3 is TGTGCCACCAGCGGGTCCTCTGGGGCCAACGTCCTGACTTTC. This gives the protein CATSGSSGANVLTF.

In this sample, this clonotype turned up many times. V is TRBV10-3 and J is TRBJ2-5; 10 bases fit TRBD1. The J segment lost 5 bases and the V segment lost 6 bases, leaving 6 bases of the junction unmatched. The CDR3 sequence is 14 residues long. Germline values: CDR1 ENHRY, CDR2 SYGVKD. This chain's CDR3 is CAISATGGFETQYF. The CDR3 nucleotides read TGTGCCATCAGCGCGACAGGGGGCTTTGAGACCCAGTACTTC.

With regard to this clonotype: A clone one base away is much larger, so this may be a read error. The genes are TRBV15 and TRBJ2-7; TRBD2 matches at 7 bases. The CDR3 has 13 amino acids. V gave up 2 bases and J gave up 8 bases; unmatched junction bases: 6. CDR1 is LNHNV and CDR2 is YYDKDF in the germline V gene (reference sequence). The CDR3 protein is CATSRRGSYKQYF. The CDR3 nucleotides are TGTGCCACCAGCAGACGCGGGAGTTACAAGCAGTACTTC.

This clonotype was seen ten or more times. The chain employs TRBV29-1 and TRBJ2-5; D gene unclear. V lost 7 bases and J lost 4, with 16 bases in between. Germline V gene lookup returns CDR1 SQVTM and CDR2 ANQGSEA. There are 13 residues in the CDR3. CDR3 DNA: TGCAGCGGCCAGTTCGGGCTCGGAGAGACCCAGTACTTC. This gives the protein CSGQFGLGETQYF.

Many counts were recorded for this clonotype. The chain couples TRBV6-1 to TRBJ2-4; D is perhaps TRBD1 or TRBD2 (5 bases each). From germline, CDR1 is MNHNS and CDR2 SASEGT. The CDR3 has 13 residues. Trimming took off 7 bases at V and 6 bases at J, with 13 bases between the two ends. CDR3 residues: CASTLGTGNIQYF. The DNA of the CDR3 is TGTGCCAGCACCCTCGGGACGGGAAACATTCAGTACTTC.

This clonotype has ten or more counts. The rearrangement links TRBV19 to TRBJ2-5, with D maybe TRBD2 (5 bases). V shed 10 bases and J shed 8 bases, with 20 bases lying between them. The CDR3 extends over 13 amino acids. Germline V gene lookup returns CDR1 LNHDA and CDR2 SQIVND (reference sequence). The CDR3 sequence: CATAGPFAGTQYF. The CDR3 DNA sequence: TGTGCCACTGCCGGACCATTCGCGGGTACCCAGTACTTC.